Included here is one T cell receptor (beta chain) sequence, with context. This table comes from immunoSEQ multiplex PCR, and its TCRdb copy is limited to in-frame clones, with some not included. The table includes tens of thousands of clones, around nine tenths detected once. This record belongs to a study of T cell changes during pregnancy in multiple sclerosis. The germline gives CDR1 SQVTM, CDR2 ANQGSEA. CDR3 length equals 13 residues. The V gene end was trimmed by 5 bases and the J gene end by 4 bases; junction bases not matched to a gene: 3. The sample consisted of CD4+ T cells from peripheral blood mononuclear cells, taken after pregnancy. The J gene is TRBJ2-7, the V gene TRBV29-1; 12 nucleotides line up with TRBD1. The clonotype was recovered from a female donor with multiple sclerosis, enrolled in a pregnancy study. In DNA, the CDR3 is TGCAGCGTTTCGGGACAGGGGGCTTACGAGCAGTACTTC. The encoded protein is CSVSGQGAYEQYF.